Below are 23 T cell receptor beta chains sequenced from a single sample in a study of beta chain features in type 1 diabetes. What was sequenced were expressed TCRB transcripts, since all of the isolated RNA had been reverse transcribed. TCRdb keeps only in-frame clones here, not all; method: immunoSEQ multiplex PCR. The table includes about half a million clones, around 28% detected once. The sequencing sample was made of naive CD4+ T cells from blood. The receptors shown here come from a man aged 18 to 30 in good health.

V and J are TRBV11-3 and TRBJ2-5; TRBD1 is a possible D gene (5 bases). The V and J ends lost 8 bases and 4 bases respectively, with 14 bases between them. This CDR3 comprises 13 residues. Per the germline V gene, CDR1 is SGHNT and CDR2 is YENEEA. The CDR3 is CASATGPRETQYF. The CDR3 nucleotides read TGTGCCAGCGCCACAGGCCCTAGAGAGACCCAGTACTTC.

In this sample, this clone turned up a few times. The chain employs TRBV29-1 and TRBJ1-2; D possibly corresponds to TRBD1 (5 bases). This CDR3 has 14 residues. CDR1 is SQVTM, CDR2 ANQGSEA, per germline. V was shortened by 6 bases and J by 6 bases, with 20 bases between the two germline ends. The DNA of the CDR3 is TGCAGCGTGACAATAGCGACAGTCGTGAATGGCTACACCTTC. Amino acids: CSVTIATVVNGYTF.

This clone was counted only a few times. This chain connects TRBV29-1 to TRBJ2-7; 7 nucleotides match TRBD1. The trim removed 8 bases at V and 2 bases at J, leaving 9 bases unmatched. This CDR3 spans 13 amino acids. Germline values: CDR1 SQVTM, CDR2 ANQGSEA. The DNA for the CDR3 is TGCAGCAAAGACAGGGCGTACCCCTACGAGCAGTACTTC. Residues: CSKDRAYPYEQYF.

The chain combines TRBV7-2 with TRBJ2-3, with D uncertain. The CDR3 runs to 14 residues. Germline loops: CDR1 SGHTA, CDR2 FQGNSA. V was cut by 5 bases and J by 4 bases, with 13 bases left in between. The CDR3 region has the DNA TGTGCCAGCAGCCAACGACTTTTCCCAGATACGCAGTATTTT. This encodes CASSQRLFPDTQYF.

The chain uses TRBV18 and TRBJ2-1; 14 positions match TRBD2. Germline lookup yields CDR1 KGHSH and CDR2 LQKENI. This CDR3 contains 15 residues. With 6 bases clipped from V and 7 bases from J, the junction kept 5 bases outside the gene matches. The CDR3 loop is CASSSGLAGENEQFF. In DNA, the CDR3 is TGTGCCAGCTCGTCGGGACTAGCGGGAGAAAATGAGCAGTTCTTC.

This clone was observed a handful of times. Distinct nucleotide sequences in the sample also encode this CDR3. This chain uses TRBV30 with TRBJ1-1, with a weak D call TRBD1 (6 bases). The CDR3 is 13 residues long. With 1 base removed from V and 0 bases from J, the gap between germline ends came to 6 bases. Germline CDR1 is GTSNPN and CDR2 is SVGIG (reference sequence). CDR3 region: CAWSGQVNTEAFF. The DNA of the CDR3 is TGTGCCTGGAGTGGACAGGTGAACACTGAAGCTTTCTTT.

V and J are TRBV15 and TRBJ2-1; the match to TRBD2 covers 9 bases. Germline V gene data show CDR1 as LNHNV and CDR2 as YYDKDF (reference sequence). The CDR3 is made up of 18 amino acids. Trimming took 0 bases from V and 4 from J; bases not matched to a gene: 10. DNA of the CDR3: TGTGCCACCAGCAGAGAAGGATATGCGGCGGGAGGGTACAATGAGCAGTTCTTC. This codes for CATSREGYAAGGYNEQFF.

This clone appeared a few times. This sequence joins TRBV30 and TRBJ2-3, with a possible D match to TRBD2 (5 bases). Germline CDR1 GTSNPN, CDR2 SVGIG (reference sequence). The CDR3 spans 17 residues. V gave up 3 bases and J gave up 0 bases, with 19 bases separating them. CDR3 residues: CAWRAYIGGLSTDTQYF. The CDR3 DNA reads TGTGCCTGGAGGGCGTATATTGGCGGGTTAAGCACAGATACGCAGTATTTT.

This chain connects TRBV9 to TRBJ1-1; D unresolved. Between the trimmed V and J ends, which lost 0 bases and 2 bases, there was a span of 5 bases. This CDR3 region has 13 residues. The V gene's germline CDR1 is SGDLS and CDR2 YYNGEE. The CDR3 nucleotides are TGTGCCAGCAGCGTAGAGGATAACACTGAAGCTTTCTTT. This translates into CASSVEDNTEAFF.

This clone was observed a few times. The CDR3 region is CASSEGIAGVETQYF. The CDR3 DNA sequence: TGTGCCAGCAGTGAAGGGATAGCGGGAGTCGAGACCCAGTACTTC. The J gene is TRBJ2-5, the V gene TRBV2, with 9 nucleotides matching TRBD2. CDR1 is SNHLY, CDR2 FYNNEI, per germline. V was clipped by 1 base and J by 5 bases; unmatched bases: 5. This CDR3 is built from 15 residues.

The chain has TRBV7-8 and TRBJ2-5; D perhaps matches TRBD1 (6 bases). Trimming shortened V by 5 bases and J by 2 bases, and 9 bases separated the two germline ends. Germline CDR1 and CDR2: SGHVS and FQNEAQ. The CDR3 totals 13 residues. The CDR3 DNA sequence: TGTGCCAGCAGCAGCGGACAGCAAGAGACCCAGTACTTC. As protein: CASSSGQQETQYF. The whole variable domain, remainder taken from reference TRBV7-8 and TRBJ2-5, is GAGVSQSPRYKVAKRGQDVALRCDPISGHVSLFWYQQALGQGPEFLTYFQNEAQLDKSGLPSDRFFAERPEGSVSTLKIQRTQQEDSAVYLCASSSGQQETQYFGPGTRLLVL.

This clone was observed a handful of times. The chain has TRBV30 and TRBJ1-4; D unresolved. The CDR3 length is 15 residues. The germline V gene has CDR1 GTSNPN and CDR2 SVGIG (reference sequence). V lost 0 bases to trimming and J lost 0 bases, with 8 bases between them. The CDR3 spells CAWSVPTATNEKLFF. The CDR3 region has the DNA TGTGCCTGGAGTGTCCCTACTGCAACTAATGAAAAACTGTTTTTT. The entire variable domain, with the rest obtained from reference TRBV30 and TRBJ1-4, is as follows: SQTIHQWPATLVQPVGSPLSLECTVEGTSNPNLYWYRQAAGRGLQLLFYSVGIGQISSEVPQNLSASRPQDRQFILSSKKLLLSDSGFYLCAWSVPTATNEKLFFGSGTQLSVL.

This chain links TRBV2 with TRBJ1-4, with D unclear. The CDR3 loop spans 13 amino acids. With 6 bases removed from V and 8 bases from J, the gap between germline ends came to 13 bases. In germline, CDR1 is SNHLY, CDR2 FYNNEI. Here the CDR3 reads CASSVESDEKLFF. The CDR3 nucleotides read TGTGCCAGCAGCGTCGAGTCAGACGAAAAACTGTTTTTT.

This clone was recorded a few times. The chain carries TRBV5-1 and TRBJ1-1, with TRBD1 matching 7 bases. In germline, CDR1 is SGHRS, CDR2 YFSETQ. Trimming removed 4 bases from V and 0 bases from J; junction bases left unmatched: 3. This CDR3 has 14 amino acids. The DNA of the CDR3 is TGCGCCAGCAGCGTGGACAGGTTGAACACTGAAGCTTTCTTT. Its translation: CASSVDRLNTEAFF.

This clone has only a few counts. The J gene is TRBJ2-7, the V gene TRBV5-1; the match to TRBD2 covers 11 bases. The germline gives CDR1 SGHRS, CDR2 YFSETQ. V lost 0 bases and J lost 2; bases outside the gene matches: 10. The length of the CDR3 is 18 residues. The CDR3 sequence: CASSLDSPTSGSPYEQYF. The CDR3, as DNA: TGCGCCAGCAGCTTGGACTCCCCCACTAGCGGGAGTCCCTACGAGCAGTACTTC.

The V call is TRBV15, the J call TRBJ2-3; 8 nucleotides agree with TRBD2. This CDR3 has 16 residues. Trimming took 5 bases from V and 5 from J; bases not matched to a gene: 12. The V gene's germline CDR1 is LNHNV and CDR2 YYDKDF (reference sequence). CDR3 coding DNA: TGTGCCACCAGCCCTTGGAATAGCGGGGTGGAAGATACGCAGTATTTT. This sequence encodes CATSPWNSGVEDTQYF.

This chain uses TRBV7-9 with TRBJ1-5, with D perhaps matching TRBD1 (5 bases). From germline, CDR1 is SEHNR and CDR2 FQNEAQ (reference sequence). The CDR3 has 15 residues. Deletions cut 6 bases from V and 3 bases from J, with 15 bases between. CDR3 sequence (DNA): TGTGCCAGCAGTGAGGACCAGGGACCCAATCAGCCCCAGCATTTT. It specifies CASSEDQGPNQPQHF.

The gene calls are TRBV28 and TRBJ2-3, with TRBD1 matching 11 bases. The CDR3 is 15 amino acids. Looked up from germline, CDR1 is MDHEN and CDR2 is SYDVKM. Germline trimming cut 3 bases from V and 5 bases from J; bases unmatched to any gene: 4. The DNA of the CDR3 is TGTGCCAGCAGTTTGCTCGGGACAGGGGGAGATACGCAGTATTTT. Translated, it gives CASSLLGTGGDTQYF.

This clone was seen a few times. This chain connects TRBV29-1 to TRBJ2-5; D is unclear. Germline V gene data show CDR1 as SQVTM and CDR2 as ANQGSEA. V was cut by 4 bases and J by 2 bases, with 8 bases left in between. This CDR3 is built from 12 residues. CDR3 residues: CSVVGQQETQYF. The CDR3 region has the DNA TGCAGCGTTGTCGGCCAGCAAGAGACCCAGTACTTC.

The sample holds a few counts of this clone. This sequence joins TRBV10-3 and TRBJ2-3, with TRBD1 matching over 11 bases. This CDR3 contains 15 residues. CDR1 and CDR2 (germline): ENHRY, SYGVKD. Trimming at V came to 6 bases and at J to 5 bases, leaving 7 bases not matched to a gene. The CDR3 region is CAIRPGTGGEDTQYF. Here the CDR3 DNA reads TGTGCCATCAGGCCCGGGACAGGGGGGGAAGATACGCAGTATTTT.

J is TRBJ2-2 and V is TRBV9; 9 positions match TRBD2. J lost 3 bases, V lost 6 bases, and 3 bases had no gene match. The CDR3 runs to 14 residues. Germline values: CDR1 SGDLS, CDR2 YYNGEE. CDR3 nucleotide sequence: TGTGCCAGCATGCGCGGGAGGGACACCGGGGAGCTGTTTTTT. This codes for CASMRGRDTGELFF.

This chain links TRBV30 with TRBJ1-4; the D gene is possibly TRBD1 (5 bases). This CDR3 is 13 amino acids long. CDR1 and CDR2 (germline): GTSNPN, SVGIG (reference sequence). V was trimmed by 2 bases and J by 7 bases, leaving 11 bases between them. CDR3 nucleotide sequence: TGTGCCTGGAGTCTCGGGGCGCTTGAAAAACTGTTTTTT. It yields the protein CAWSLGALEKLFF. The full variable domain, with the rest looked up from reference TRBV30 and TRBJ1-4, is SQTIHQWPATLVQPVGSPLSLECTVEGTSNPNLYWYRQAAGRGLQLLFYSVGIGQISSEVPQNLSASRPQDRQFILSSKKLLLSDSGFYLCAWSLGALEKLFFGSGTQLSVL.

This sequence joins TRBV28 and TRBJ1-5, with 9 bases matching TRBD1. V trimming: 2 bases; J trimming: 6 bases; junction bases outside the gene matches: 5. Germline V gene data show CDR1 as MDHEN and CDR2 as SYDVKM. The CDR3 covers 15 residues. The CDR3 DNA reads TGTGCCAGCAGTTTAGGGGACAGGGCGCGTCAGCCCCAGCATTTT. It yields the protein CASSLGDRARQPQHF.